This T cell receptor (beta chain) comes out of a study of radiation and T cells in renal cell carcinoma. Study observations and caveats: In blood, top tumor clones expanded by 2 weeks, shrinking by 4. Without pretreatment biopsies, baseline tumor clonotype presence was undetermined.

Libraries were prepared by immunoSEQ multiplex PCR; TCRdb keeps only in-frame clonotypes and omits some of them. The data show 80,000 or so clones, with roughly 87% seen just once and roughly 5.4% held by the top ten. With respect to this clone: What it binds is not known.

This CDR3 contains 16 residues. CDR1 MDHEN and CDR2 SYDVKM come from the germline V gene. V shed 3 bases and J 0 bases; nucleotides not matched to a gene: 2. The time point is: blood 4 weeks post-SBRT, at nephrectomy. Treatment reported: 15 Gy SBRT to primary tumor, nephrectomy 4 weeks later. Nephrectomy followed 15 Gy stereotactic body radiation by 4 weeks. This renal cell carcinoma was of the clear cell type. This rearrangement joins TRBV28 to TRBJ2-6; 7 bases align to TRBD2. This receptor was obtained from a woman aged 70-85 years with renal cell carcinoma. The material was blood, obtained from a patient whose treatment included radiotherapy and nephrectomy. The CDR3 loop is CASSLTSSSGANVLTF. Here the CDR3 DNA reads TGTGCCAGCAGTTTGACTAGCAGCTCTGGGGCCAACGTCCTGACTTTC.